This entry lists 7 T cell receptor beta chains sequenced from one sample in a study of T-cell memory formation after mild COVID-19. MiXCR, applied by TCRdb to the 5' RACE reads, yields one record per CDR3 protein. Of around 310,000 distinct CDR3 sequences in the sample, roughly an eighth were seen once. The sample consisted of PBMCs or a T cell subset sorted from them (not recorded which). Source of these receptors: a man aged 18 to 29 who had mild COVID-19 (a few samples of this study predate the infection). Cell type and time point are not known.

The chain joins TRBV21-1 to TRBJ1-3. TRBV21-1 is given as a pseudogene. The CDR3 loop spans 15 amino acids. For the CDR3, the DNA is TGTGCCAGCAGAAATCTGGGGAAAAGTGGAAACACCATATATTTT. This sequence encodes CASRNLGKSGNTIYF.

This clonotype has just a few counts. This chain uses TRBV9 with TRBJ1-1; perhaps TRBD1 as D (6 bases). The CDR3 runs to 15 residues. Germline V gene data show CDR1 as SGDLS and CDR2 as YYNGEE. V gave up 4 bases and J gave up 0 bases, with 13 bases separating them. DNA for the CDR3: TGTGCCAGCAGCCCTCAGACAGGAGTGAACACTGAAGCTTTCTTT. The encoded protein is CASSPQTGVNTEAFF.

This clonotype has a handful of counts. The CDR3 protein is CASRRGTDYGYTF. The CDR3 DNA follows: TGTGCCAGCCGTAGGGGGACGGACTATGGCTACACCTTC. The chain carries TRBV12-3 or TRBV12-4 and TRBJ1-2; a possible D gene is TRBD1 (6 bases). The ends were cut back, 8 bases at V and 3 bases at J, with 13 bases in the middle. This CDR3 contains 13 residues.

This clonotype occurred a few times. CDR3 DNA: TGTGCCAGTAGTCCTACCCTGAGCGGGGGGATCCCCCAGTACTTC. This codes for CASSPTLSGGIPQYF. This chain connects TRBV19 to TRBJ2-5; 9 bases align to TRBD2. Germline V gene sequence: CDR1 LNHDA, CDR2 SQIVND (reference sequence). The CDR3 is made up of 15 amino acids. V dropped 5 bases and J dropped 9; count of bases not matched to a gene: 13.

The J gene is TRBJ2-1, the V gene TRBV7-6; D might be TRBD1 or TRBD2, each matching 6 bases. CDR1 SGHVS and CDR2 FNYEAQ come from the germline V gene. The CDR3 spans 15 residues. With 3 bases removed from V and 7 bases from J, the gap between germline ends came to 16 bases. This CDR3 is CASSFVWGAGNEQFF. CDR3 DNA sequence: TGTGCCAGCAGCTTCGTTTGGGGGGCTGGGAATGAGCAGTTCTTC.

The gene calls are TRBV20-1 and TRBJ1-5; D is undetermined. Looked up from germline, CDR1 is DFQATT and CDR2 is SNEGSKA (reference sequence). V lost 4 bases, J lost 5 bases, and 9 bases lay in between. This CDR3 contains 12 residues. CDR3 amino acids: CSAKTGYQPQHF. The DNA of the CDR3 is TGCAGTGCTAAGACGGGCTATCAGCCCCAGCATTTT.

The chain recombines TRBV12-3 or TRBV12-4 with TRBJ1-5, with no clear D. The length of the CDR3 is 16 residues. V shed 3 bases and J shed 3 bases, with 15 bases lying between them. In DNA form, the CDR3 reads TGTGCCAGCAGTTTTGGGCCCGGGAGGGCCAATCAGCCCCAGCATTTT. Its translation is CASSFGPGRANQPQHF.